A single T cell receptor beta chain is shown here with its context. The antigen is undetermined. Assay version v3.0 of immunoSEQ was used, and it was run at survey level. Measured with immunoSEQ multiplex PCR; TCRdb has only the in-frame clones, and not every one. In the table there are roughly 28,000 clones, approximately 80% of which are singletons. These data belong to a study of long-term antiretroviral therapy in people with HIV. Findings and caveats of the study: Control repertoires displayed wider CDR3 length ranges than the HIV repertoires. Before ART, certain clones expanded, and these dominated the repertoire at all time points.

Material: unsorted PBMCs, obtained 3 years after starting antiretroviral therapy. The sequence derives from a man aged 35 to 55 with HIV.

For the CDR3, the DNA is TGTGCCAGCAGCCAAGATTTGTCCGGGAGCCCTTCCGGGGAGCAGTACTTC. The encoded protein is CASSQDLSGSPSGEQYF. This chain links TRBV4-2 with TRBJ2-7; a possible D gene is TRBD2 (6 bases). The CDR3 spans 17 residues. CDR1 and CDR2 from the germline V gene are LGHNA and YNFKEQ. The germline V and J ends were trimmed by 0 bases and 7 bases, with 22 bases remaining between them.